The clone carrying this T cell receptor beta chain was seen repeatedly, ten times or more. Its specificity is unknown. The source of the sample is a study of CD8 T cells in ankylosing spondylitis. Regarding the study as a whole: Clones tied to disease were said to be significantly enriched in matched ankylosing spondylitis synovial fluid.

One entry per CDR3 protein, called by TCRdb with MiXCR from the 5' RACE reads. The data hold 200,000 to 300,000 distinct CDR3 sequences, with over 8.5% observed a single time. Germline loops: CDR1 DFQATT, CDR2 SNEGSKA (reference sequence). The CDR3 runs 15 residues. V lost 2 bases and J lost 5; bases outside the gene matches: 6. Material: blood, either unsorted or a sorted T cell fraction (not recorded which). This clonotype was obtained from a male donor with ankylosing spondylitis or in good health (not recorded which). The chain recombines TRBV20-1 with TRBJ2-1; TRBD2 aligns across 10 bases. The CDR3, as DNA: TGCAGTGCTAGATCCCATAGCGGGAGGAACAATGAGCAGTTCTTC. It is translated as CSARSHSGRNNEQFF.